This T cell receptor beta chain was recovered during a study of shared clonotypes between healthy human individuals. The wider study: Researchers assigned three CD4 naive, three CD4 memory, two CD8 naive and one CD8 memory plate to each donor.

Assay: immunoSEQ multiplex PCR; the TCRdb copy retains only in-frame clones and omits some. Seen here are about 2,500,000 clones, approximately 94% observed once, and the top ten hold around 0.14%. This CDR3 has 14 amino acids. Germline assignment: CDR1 GTSNPN and CDR2 SVGIG (reference sequence). V was cut by 2 bases and J by 3 bases, with 11 bases left in between. This receptor was taken from a man in his late teens or twenties in good health. This sequence joins TRBV30 and TRBJ1-3; D remains ambiguous. Sequencing was carried out using naive CD4+ T cells sorted from blood. Specified subset: CD45RA+ positively selected. CDR3 region: CAWSRMGDGNTIYF. CDR3 coding DNA: TGTGCCTGGAGTCGTATGGGTGATGGAAACACCATATATTTT. Supplemented by reference TRBV30 and TRBJ1-3, the full variable domain reads SQTIHQWPATLVQPVGSPLSLECTVEGTSNPNLYWYRQAAGRGLQLLFYSVGIGQISSEVPQNLSASRPQDRQFILSSKKLLLSDSGFYLCAWSRMGDGNTIYFGEGSWLTVV.